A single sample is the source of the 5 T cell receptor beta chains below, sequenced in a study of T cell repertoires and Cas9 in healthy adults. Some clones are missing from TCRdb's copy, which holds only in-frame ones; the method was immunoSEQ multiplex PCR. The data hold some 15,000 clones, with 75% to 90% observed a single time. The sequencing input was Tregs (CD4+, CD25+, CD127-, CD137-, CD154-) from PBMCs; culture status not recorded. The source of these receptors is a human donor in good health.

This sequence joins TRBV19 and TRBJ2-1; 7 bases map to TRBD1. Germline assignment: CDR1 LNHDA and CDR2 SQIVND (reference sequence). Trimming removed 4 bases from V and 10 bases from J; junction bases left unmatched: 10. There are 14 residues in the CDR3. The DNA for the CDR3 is TGTGCCAGTAGTAGACGGGACAGTCGCTTCGAGCAGTTCTTC. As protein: CASSRRDSRFEQFF.

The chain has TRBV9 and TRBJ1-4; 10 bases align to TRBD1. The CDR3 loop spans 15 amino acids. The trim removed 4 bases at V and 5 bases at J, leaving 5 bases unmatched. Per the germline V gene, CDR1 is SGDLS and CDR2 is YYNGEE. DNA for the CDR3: TGTGCCAGCAGCTTTAGACAGGGGGCGAATGAAAAACTGTTTTTT. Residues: CASSFRQGANEKLFF.

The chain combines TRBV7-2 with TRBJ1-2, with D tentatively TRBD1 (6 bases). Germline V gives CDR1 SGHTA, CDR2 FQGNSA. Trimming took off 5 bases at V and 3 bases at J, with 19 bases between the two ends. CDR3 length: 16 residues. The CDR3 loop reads CASSPRSGTPDYGYTF. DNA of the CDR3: TGTGCCAGCAGCCCCCGTTCCGGGACACCGGACTATGGCTACACCTTC.

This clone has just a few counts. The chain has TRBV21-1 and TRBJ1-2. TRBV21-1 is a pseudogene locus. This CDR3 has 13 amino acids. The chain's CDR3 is CASSRRTNCGYTF. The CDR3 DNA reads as TGTGCCAGCAGCCGTAGAACTAACTGCGGCTACACCTTC.

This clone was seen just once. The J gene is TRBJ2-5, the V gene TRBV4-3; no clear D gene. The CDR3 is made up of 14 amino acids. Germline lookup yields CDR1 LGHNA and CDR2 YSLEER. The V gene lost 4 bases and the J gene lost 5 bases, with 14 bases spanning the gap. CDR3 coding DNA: TGCGCCAGCAGCCGGCTTCTATCGTCGGAGACCCAGTACTTC. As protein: CASSRLLSSETQYF.